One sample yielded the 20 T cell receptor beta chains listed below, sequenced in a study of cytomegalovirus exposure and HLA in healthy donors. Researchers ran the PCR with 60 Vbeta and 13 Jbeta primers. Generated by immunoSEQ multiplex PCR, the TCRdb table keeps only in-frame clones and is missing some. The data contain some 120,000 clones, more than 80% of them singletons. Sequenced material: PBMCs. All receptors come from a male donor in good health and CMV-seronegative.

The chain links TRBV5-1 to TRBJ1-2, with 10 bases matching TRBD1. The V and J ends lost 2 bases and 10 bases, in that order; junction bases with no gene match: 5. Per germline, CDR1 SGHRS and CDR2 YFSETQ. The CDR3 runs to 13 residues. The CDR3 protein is CASSFGQGVDYTF. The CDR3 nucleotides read TGCGCCAGCAGCTTCGGACAGGGGGTGGACTACACCTTC.

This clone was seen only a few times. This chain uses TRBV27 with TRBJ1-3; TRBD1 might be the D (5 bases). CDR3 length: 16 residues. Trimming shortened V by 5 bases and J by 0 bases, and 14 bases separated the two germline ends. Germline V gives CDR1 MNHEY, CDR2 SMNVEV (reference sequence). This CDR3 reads CASSPRTPYSGNTIYF. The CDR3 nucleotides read TGTGCCAGCAGTCCCCGGACACCTTACTCTGGAAACACCATATATTTT.

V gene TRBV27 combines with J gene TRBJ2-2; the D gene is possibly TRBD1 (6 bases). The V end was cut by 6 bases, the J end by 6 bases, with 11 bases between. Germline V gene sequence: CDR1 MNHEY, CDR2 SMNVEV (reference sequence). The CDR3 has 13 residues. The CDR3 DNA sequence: TGTGCCAGCAGGAAACAGGGTCCCGGGGAGCTGTTTTTT. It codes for CASRKQGPGELFF.

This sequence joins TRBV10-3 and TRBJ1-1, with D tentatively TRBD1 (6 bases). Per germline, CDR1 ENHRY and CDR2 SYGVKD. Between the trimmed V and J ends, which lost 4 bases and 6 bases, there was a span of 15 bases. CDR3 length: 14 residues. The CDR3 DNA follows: TGTGCCATCAGTGTAGGAGACAGGATCTCTGAAGCTTTCTTT. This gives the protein CAISVGDRISEAFF.

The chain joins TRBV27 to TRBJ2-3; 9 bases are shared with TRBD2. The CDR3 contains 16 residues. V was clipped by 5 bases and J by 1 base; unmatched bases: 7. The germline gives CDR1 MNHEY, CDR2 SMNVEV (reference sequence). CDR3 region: CASSPSSGERTDTQYF. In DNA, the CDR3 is TGTGCCAGCAGTCCGTCTAGCGGGGAACGCACAGATACGCAGTATTTT.

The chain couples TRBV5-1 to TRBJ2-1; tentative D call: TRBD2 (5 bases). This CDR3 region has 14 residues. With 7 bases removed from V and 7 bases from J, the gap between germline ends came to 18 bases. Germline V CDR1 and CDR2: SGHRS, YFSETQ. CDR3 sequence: CASFQGSTLNEQFF. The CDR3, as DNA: TGCGCCAGCTTCCAAGGGAGTACCCTTAATGAGCAGTTCTTC.

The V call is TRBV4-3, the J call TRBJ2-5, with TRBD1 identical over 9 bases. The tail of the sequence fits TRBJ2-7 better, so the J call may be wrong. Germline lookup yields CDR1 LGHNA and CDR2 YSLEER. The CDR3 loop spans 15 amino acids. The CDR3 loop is CASSPAGTGFLEQYF. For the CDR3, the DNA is TGCGCCAGCAGCCCGGCCGGGACAGGGTTTCTCGAGCAGTACTTC.

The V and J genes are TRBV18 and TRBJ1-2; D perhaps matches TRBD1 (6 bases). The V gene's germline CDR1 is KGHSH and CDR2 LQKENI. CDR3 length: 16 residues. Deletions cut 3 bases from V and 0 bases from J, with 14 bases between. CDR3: CASSPETGIANYGYTF. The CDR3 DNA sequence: TGTGCCAGCTCACCGGAGACAGGCATCGCTAACTATGGCTACACCTTC.

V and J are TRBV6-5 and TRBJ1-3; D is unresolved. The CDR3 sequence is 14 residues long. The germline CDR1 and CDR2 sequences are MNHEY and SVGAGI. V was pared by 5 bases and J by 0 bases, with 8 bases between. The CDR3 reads CASSQSFSGNTIYF. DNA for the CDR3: TGTGCCAGCAGTCAATCATTCTCTGGAAACACCATATATTTT.

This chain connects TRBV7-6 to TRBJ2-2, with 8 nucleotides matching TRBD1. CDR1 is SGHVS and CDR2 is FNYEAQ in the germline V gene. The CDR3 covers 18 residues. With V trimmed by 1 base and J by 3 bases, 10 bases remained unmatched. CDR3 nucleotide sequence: TGTGCCAGCAGCTTAGTGTTGGGGCAGGGGGCACACACCGGGGAGCTGTTTTTT. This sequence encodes CASSLVLGQGAHTGELFF.

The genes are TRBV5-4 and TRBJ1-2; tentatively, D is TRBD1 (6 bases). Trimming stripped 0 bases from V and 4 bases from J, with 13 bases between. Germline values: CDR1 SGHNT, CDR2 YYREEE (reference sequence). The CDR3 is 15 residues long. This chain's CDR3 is CASSLDQGLGYGYTF. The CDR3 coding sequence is TGTGCCAGCAGCTTGGACCAGGGGCTTGGCTATGGCTACACCTTC.

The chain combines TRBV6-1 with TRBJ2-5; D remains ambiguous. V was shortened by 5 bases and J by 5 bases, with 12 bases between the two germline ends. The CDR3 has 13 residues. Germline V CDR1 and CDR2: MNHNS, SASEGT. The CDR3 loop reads CASSYEYRETQYF. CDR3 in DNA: TGTGCCAGCAGTTATGAGTATCGGGAGACCCAGTACTTC.

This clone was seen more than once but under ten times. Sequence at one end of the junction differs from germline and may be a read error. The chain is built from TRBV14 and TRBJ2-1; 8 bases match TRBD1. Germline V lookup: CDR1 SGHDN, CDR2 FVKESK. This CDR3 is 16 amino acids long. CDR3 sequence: CASSLWAGGGYSEQFF. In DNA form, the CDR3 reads TGTGCCAGCAGCCTCTGGGCAGGGGGCGGATACAGTGAGCAGTTCTTC.

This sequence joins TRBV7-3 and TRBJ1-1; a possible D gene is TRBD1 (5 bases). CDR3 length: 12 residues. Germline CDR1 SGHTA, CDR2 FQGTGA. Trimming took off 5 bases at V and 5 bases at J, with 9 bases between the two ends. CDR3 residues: CASSPGGTEAFF. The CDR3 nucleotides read TGTGCCAGCAGCCCCGGGGGGACTGAAGCTTTCTTT.

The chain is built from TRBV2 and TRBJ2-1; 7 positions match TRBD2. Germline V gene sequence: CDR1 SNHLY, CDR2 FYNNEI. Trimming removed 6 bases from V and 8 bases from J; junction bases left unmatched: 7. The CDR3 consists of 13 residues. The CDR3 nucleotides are TGTGCCAGCAGGGGAGGGGTCTTACATGAGCAGTTCTTC. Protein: CASRGGVLHEQFF.

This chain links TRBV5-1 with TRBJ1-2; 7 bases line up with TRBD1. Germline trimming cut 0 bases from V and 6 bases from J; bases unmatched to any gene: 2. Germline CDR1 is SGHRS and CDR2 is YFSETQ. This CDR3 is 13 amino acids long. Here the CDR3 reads CASSLGGGDGYTF. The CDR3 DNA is TGCGCCAGCAGCTTGGGAGGGGGCGATGGCTACACCTTC.

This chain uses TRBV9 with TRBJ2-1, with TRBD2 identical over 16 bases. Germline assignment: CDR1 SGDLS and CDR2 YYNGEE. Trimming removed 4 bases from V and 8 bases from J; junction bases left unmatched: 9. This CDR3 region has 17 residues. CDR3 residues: CASSPRGGLAGGHEQFF. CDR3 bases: TGTGCCAGCAGCCCCCGAGGGGGACTAGCGGGGGGGCATGAGCAGTTCTTC. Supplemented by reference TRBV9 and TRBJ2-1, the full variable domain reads DSGVTQTPKHLITATGQRVTLRCSPRSGDLSVYWYQQSLDQGLQFLIQYYNGEERAKGNILERFSAQQFPDLHSELNLSSLELGDSALYFCASSPRGGLAGGHEQFFGPGTRLTVL.

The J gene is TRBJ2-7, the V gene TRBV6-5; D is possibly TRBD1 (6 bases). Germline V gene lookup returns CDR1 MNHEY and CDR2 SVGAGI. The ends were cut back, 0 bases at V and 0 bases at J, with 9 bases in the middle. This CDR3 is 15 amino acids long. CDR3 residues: CASSYSSDSSYEQYF. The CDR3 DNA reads TGTGCCAGCAGTTACTCCTCGGACAGCTCCTACGAGCAGTACTTC.

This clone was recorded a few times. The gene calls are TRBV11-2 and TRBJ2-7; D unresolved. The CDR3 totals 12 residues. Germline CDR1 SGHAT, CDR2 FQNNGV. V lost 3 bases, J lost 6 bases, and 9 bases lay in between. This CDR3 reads CASSFGESEQYF. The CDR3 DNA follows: TGTGCCAGCAGCTTCGGTGAGTCCGAGCAGTACTTC.

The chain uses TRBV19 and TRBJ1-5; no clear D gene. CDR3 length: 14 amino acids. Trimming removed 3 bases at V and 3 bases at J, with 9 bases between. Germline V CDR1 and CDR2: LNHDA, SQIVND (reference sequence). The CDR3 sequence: CASSMAGDNQPQHF. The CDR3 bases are TGTGCCAGTAGTATGGCGGGAGACAATCAGCCCCAGCATTTT.